This T cell receptor beta chain comes out of a study of shared clonotypes between healthy human individuals. CD45RO-negative cells were positively selected for CCR7, leaving out terminally differentiated effector memory CD45RA+ cells. Assay used: immunoSEQ multiplex PCR; TCRdb lists only in-frame clones, some missing. The sample lists about 700,000 clones, approximately 90% occurring once. V was pared by 7 bases and J by 5 bases, with 16 bases of the junction left unmatched. The CDR3 has 16 amino acids. The germline gives CDR1 SQVTM, CDR2 ANQGSEA. Sequencing input: naive CD8+ T cells sorted from blood. The source of this sequence is a man aged 25-45 years in good health. This rearrangement joins TRBV29-1 to TRBJ2-1; 8 bases match TRBD2. The CDR3 spells CSAEPFSAGDHNEQFF. In DNA, the CDR3 is TGCAGCGCTGAGCCCTTCTCAGCGGGAGACCACAATGAGCAGTTCTTC.